This TCR beta chain was profiled in a study of identical twins. This CDR3 spans 16 amino acids. CDR1 is SGHKS, CDR2 YYEKEE, per germline (reference sequence). Trimming pared 2 bases from V and 1 base from J, leaving 12 bases between. This clonotype came up a few times. TCRdb passed the 5' RACE reads through MiXCR, listing each CDR3 protein once. The sample holds hundreds of thousands of distinct CDR3 sequences; 20% to 25% are singletons and the top ten take 2.9%. These data were likewise used in another study, on T cells expressing NK-cell markers.

The origin of this receptor is a woman under 30 in good health. The sample was CD4+ T cells sorted from blood. V gene TRBV5-5 combines with J gene TRBJ1-4, with a weak D call TRBD1 (5 bases). For the CDR3, the DNA is TGTGCCAGCAGCTTCGGCACAGGTGTAACTAATGAAAAACTGTTTTTT. The encoded protein is CASSFGTGVTNEKLFF.